The sequence of this T cell receptor (beta chain) was determined in a study of identical twins' blood T cells. The sample holds many counts of this clonotype. Its antigen is not identified. TCRdb re-analysed the 5' RACE reads in MiXCR, keeping a single row per CDR3 protein. The data contain 350,000 to 400,000 distinct CDR3 sequences, under 30% of them singletons. Points from the study as a whole: V gene usage reportedly matched far better within twin pairs than unrelated donors. Twins shared about as many clonotypes as their cloneset sizes predicted.

Trimming took off 0 bases at V and 4 bases at J, with 12 bases between the two ends. The CDR3 length is 15 residues. Germline V CDR1 and CDR2: SGHDN, FVKESK. The chain has TRBV14 and TRBJ1-2; tentatively, D is TRBD1 (5 bases). The TCR comes from a woman aged 18-49 years in good health. Sequenced material: PBMCs. The CDR3 protein is CASSQDPDRIYGYTF. DNA of the CDR3: TGTGCCAGCAGCCAAGACCCAGACAGAATCTATGGCTACACCTTC.